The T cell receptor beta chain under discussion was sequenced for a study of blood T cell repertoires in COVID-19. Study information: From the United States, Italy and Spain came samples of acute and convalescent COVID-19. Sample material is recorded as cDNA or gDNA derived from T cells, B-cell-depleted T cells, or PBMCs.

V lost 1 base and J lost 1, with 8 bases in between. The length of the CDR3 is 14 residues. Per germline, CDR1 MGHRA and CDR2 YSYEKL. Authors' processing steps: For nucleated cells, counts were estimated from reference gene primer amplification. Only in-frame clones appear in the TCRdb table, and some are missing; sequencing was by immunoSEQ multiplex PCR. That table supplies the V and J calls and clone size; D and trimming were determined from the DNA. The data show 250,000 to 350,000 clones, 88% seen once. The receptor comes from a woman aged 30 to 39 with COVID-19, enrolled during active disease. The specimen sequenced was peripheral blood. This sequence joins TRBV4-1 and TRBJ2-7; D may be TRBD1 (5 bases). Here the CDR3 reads CASSQVGASYEQYF. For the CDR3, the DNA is TGCGCCAGCAGCCAAGTAGGGGCATCCTACGAGCAGTACTTC.